This TCR beta chain originates from a study of CD8 T cells in ankylosing spondylitis. Study-level results: Ankylosing spondylitis blood seemed to carry a telltale TCR beta motif made of under 10 highly homologous variants.

This clonotype was picked up many times. The target antigen is unknown. Each CDR3 protein gets one entry after TCRdb re-called the 5' RACE reads with MiXCR. The table records 100,000 to 150,000 distinct CDR3 sequences, approximately 17% of them present only once. Sequencing was carried out using blood, either unsorted or a sorted T cell fraction (not recorded which). The clonotype comes from a male donor with ankylosing spondylitis.

The CDR3, as DNA: TGTGCCAGCAGTTTATCGGGGAATGGTGGCAATCAGCCCCAGCATTTT. It translates to CASSLSGNGGNQPQHF. This rearrangement joins TRBV12-3 or TRBV12-4 to TRBJ1-5, with D unclear. Trimming took off 2 bases at V and 2 bases at J, with 13 bases between the two ends. There are 16 residues in the CDR3.